The 15 T cell receptor beta chains below all came from one sample that was sequenced in a study of Ad26.COV2.S vaccination and SARS-CoV-2 variants. Treatment defined: over 15 received Ad26.COV2.S at low or high dose, single or two shots; several received placebo; per-sample allocation not given. Material that was analyzed had been drawn on day 63 after the first vaccine or placebo injection. This table comes from immunoSEQ multiplex PCR, and its TCRdb copy is limited to in-frame clones, with some not included. The data show over 450,000 clones, with 70% to 90% seen just once and under 2% held by the top ten. Sequencing was performed on peripheral blood, taken in a trial of Ad26.COV2.S vaccine versus placebo. These receptors all come from a person aged 18-65 years who received the Ad26.COV2.S COVID-19 vaccine or a placebo.

Notes on this clone: At one of its ends the junction is not consistent with the germline gene, which may arise from a read error. The V call is TRBV7-7, the J call TRBJ1-1; maybe TRBD1 (5 bases). The germline V gene encodes CDR1 SSHAT and CDR2 FNYEAQ (reference sequence). The CDR3 covers 13 residues. The CDR3 DNA follows: TGTGCTAGCAGCAGGGCATTGAACACTGAAGCTTTCTTT. Its translation is CASSRALNTEAFF.

V usage is TRBV30 and J usage is TRBJ2-7; 8 bases map to TRBD1. After removal of 2 bases from V and 5 bases from J, the junction contained 2 bases not matched to a gene. The CDR3 has 12 residues. CDR1 is GTSNPN and CDR2 is SVGIG in the germline V gene (reference sequence). The CDR3 spells CAWSQGAHEQYF. The CDR3, as DNA: TGTGCCTGGAGTCAGGGGGCCCACGAGCAGTACTTC.

This clone was counted once. This chain joins TRBV28 and TRBJ2-6; 7 nucleotides match TRBD1. CDR1 MDHEN and CDR2 SYDVKM come from the germline V gene. The length of the CDR3 is 16 residues. V lost 6 bases, J lost 4 bases, and 9 bases stayed unmatched. The CDR3 DNA reads as TGTGCCAGCAGGTCACCAGGGGGATCAGGGGCCAACGTCCTGACTTTC. It translates to CASRSPGGSGANVLTF.

Note on this clone: Other DNA sequences in the sample encode the same CDR3. The rearrangement joins TRBV18 to TRBJ2-1; D is ambiguous. The CDR3 totals 15 residues. V gave up 2 bases and J gave up 0 bases, with 8 bases separating them. Per germline, CDR1 KGHSH and CDR2 LQKENI. The CDR3 DNA is TGTGCCAGCTCACCAGGCAGGAGCTCCTACAATGAGCAGTTCTTC. Its protein product is CASSPGRSSYNEQFF. Full variable domain (remainder filled in from reference TRBV18 and TRBJ2-1): NAGVMQNPRHLVRRRGQEARLRCSPMKGHSHVYWYRQLPEEGLKFMVYLQKENIIDESGMPKERFSAEFPKEGPSILRIQQVVRGDSAAYFCASSPGRSSYNEQFFGPGTRLTVL.

This chain joins TRBV28 and TRBJ1-1; the match to TRBD1 covers 11 bases. CDR1 is MDHEN and CDR2 is SYDVKM in the germline V gene. Unmatched junction bases numbered 15, after V lost 7 bases and J lost 5 bases. This CDR3 is 17 amino acids long. The CDR3 protein is CASKAPTDRGRWTEAFF. The CDR3 nucleotides read TGTGCCAGCAAAGCTCCGACGGACAGGGGGCGTTGGACTGAAGCTTTCTTT.

This chain joins TRBV24-1 and TRBJ2-3; D possibly corresponds to TRBD2 (6 bases). With 2 bases removed from V and 8 bases from J, the gap between germline ends came to 19 bases. The CDR3 spans 16 residues. The germline V gene encodes CDR1 KGHDR and CDR2 SFDVKD. CDR3 in DNA: TGTGCCACCAGTGATTCGACGGGACTCCATATCGGTACGCAGTATTTT. Its protein is CATSDSTGLHIGTQYF.

This rearrangement joins TRBV3-1 (or the pseudogene TRBV3-2) to TRBJ1-3, with TRBD1 matching 8 bases. This CDR3 is 15 amino acids long. J lost 2 bases, V lost 5 bases, and 5 bases had no gene match. CDR1 and CDR2 (germline): LGHDT, YNNKEL (reference sequence). In DNA, the CDR3 is TGTGCCAGCAGCACCCCGGACAGGGCTGGAAACACCATATATTTT. It yields the protein CASSTPDRAGNTIYF.

The J gene is TRBJ1-6, the V gene TRBV7-2; D may be TRBD1 (5 bases). Trimming pared 0 bases from V and 2 bases from J, leaving 5 bases between. CDR1 SGHTA and CDR2 FQGNSA come from the germline V gene. The CDR3 runs 15 residues. In DNA form, the CDR3 reads TGTGCCAGCAGCTTAGCGGGACCCTATAATTCACCCCTCCACTTT. As protein: CASSLAGPYNSPLHF.

This chain links TRBV27 with TRBJ2-3; TRBD1 matches at 9 bases. V lost 6 bases, J lost 6 bases, and 10 bases stayed unmatched. The CDR3 extends over 15 amino acids. CDR1 is MNHEY and CDR2 is SMNVEV in the germline V gene (reference sequence). The DNA for the CDR3 is TGTGCCAGCAGCTCCGGGACAGGGTTTTTGGATACGCAGTATTTT. Its translation is CASSSGTGFLDTQYF.

The chain recombines TRBV12-3 or TRBV12-4 with TRBJ1-6; no reliable D call. The CDR3 contains 12 residues. V shed 9 bases and J shed 6 bases, with 9 bases lying between them. CDR3 in amino acids: CASRTSNSPLHF. The CDR3 bases are TGTGCCAGTAGGACGTCTAATTCACCCCTCCACTTT.

A word on this clone: The junction does not match germline at one end; this may be a read error. The chain has TRBV2 and TRBJ2-1; TRBD1 matches at 9 bases. The CDR3 extends over 15 amino acids. CDR1 and CDR2 (germline): SNHLY, FYNNEI. The CDR3 region is CATSMSGTGFDEQFF. The DNA for the CDR3 is TGTGCCACCAGTATGTCCGGGACAGGGTTCGATGAGCAGTTCTTC.

V gene TRBV10-3 combines with J gene TRBJ2-5; no clear D gene. Germline CDR1 ENHRY, CDR2 SYGVKD. The CDR3 loop spans 11 amino acids. V lost 2 bases and J 7 bases, leaving 5 bases between the germline ends. This CDR3 reads CAISEAVTQYF. As DNA, the CDR3 is TGTGCCATCAGTGAGGCGGTGACCCAGTACTTC.

Comment on this clone: The same CDR3 also results from other DNA sequences found in this sample. V usage is TRBV7-2 and J usage is TRBJ2-7; 11 positions match TRBD1. This CDR3 is built from 14 residues. J lost 4 bases, V lost 3 bases, and 2 bases had no gene match. Germline CDR1 is SGHTA and CDR2 is FQGNSA. CDR3 nucleotides: TGTGCCAGCAGCTTGGACAGGGGGCCATACGAGCAGTACTTC. Its translation is CASSLDRGPYEQYF. Filled out from reference TRBV7-2 and TRBJ2-7, the complete variable domain reads GAGVSQSPSNKVTEKGKDVELRCDPISGHTALYWYRQSLGQGLEFLIYFQGNSAPDKSGLPSDRFSAERTGGSVSTLTIQRTQQEDSAVYLCASSLDRGPYEQYFGPGTRLTVT.

The chain couples TRBV6-2 or TRBV6-3 to TRBJ1-5; D is possibly TRBD1 (5 bases). Germline lookup yields CDR1 MNHEY and CDR2 SVGEGT. V gave up 2 bases and J gave up 0 bases, with 20 bases separating them. The CDR3 covers 19 residues. The CDR3 nucleotides are TGTGCCAGCAGTTACAAAGCGTTTGGGATGGGGGTTAGCAATCAGCCCCAGCATTTT. Amino acid sequence: CASSYKAFGMGVSNQPQHF.

J is TRBJ2-2 and V is TRBV24-1; D uncertain. Germline CDR1 is KGHDR and CDR2 is SFDVKD. This CDR3 has 14 residues. With 2 bases removed from V and 7 bases from J, the gap between germline ends came to 10 bases. The CDR3 DNA sequence: TGTGCCACCAGTGATTCCCTGGTCGGCGGGGAGCTGTTTTTT. Translated: CATSDSLVGGELFF.